This T cell receptor beta chain appears in the sequencing data of a study of blood T cell repertoires in COVID-19. As for the study in general: Samples of COVID-19 (acute and convalescent) were obtained from the United States, Italy and Spain. In each case, the material was cDNA or gDNA derived from T cells, B-cell-depleted T cells, or PBMCs.

In the original analysis: Scientists estimated how many nucleated cells there were by amplifying reference gene primers. Method: immunoSEQ multiplex PCR; TCRdb's copy keeps in-frame clones and lacks some. The V and J calls and the clone size are those of that table, but D and trimming were determined from the DNA. The data contain around 46,000 clones, 85% to 90% of them singletons. The V segment lost 5 bases and the J segment 5 bases; nucleotides outside the gene matches: 7. The germline CDR1 and CDR2 sequences are SEHNR and FQNEAQ (reference sequence). The CDR3 is 16 residues long. Input material: peripheral blood. The rearrangement joins TRBV7-9 to TRBJ1-4, with 11 nucleotides matching TRBD1. The TCR sequence derives from a man between 35 and 55 years old with active COVID-19. The CDR3 nucleotides are TGTGCCAGCAGCAATTCCGGGACAGGGGGAAATGAAAAACTGTTTTTT. Its protein product is CASSNSGTGGNEKLFF.